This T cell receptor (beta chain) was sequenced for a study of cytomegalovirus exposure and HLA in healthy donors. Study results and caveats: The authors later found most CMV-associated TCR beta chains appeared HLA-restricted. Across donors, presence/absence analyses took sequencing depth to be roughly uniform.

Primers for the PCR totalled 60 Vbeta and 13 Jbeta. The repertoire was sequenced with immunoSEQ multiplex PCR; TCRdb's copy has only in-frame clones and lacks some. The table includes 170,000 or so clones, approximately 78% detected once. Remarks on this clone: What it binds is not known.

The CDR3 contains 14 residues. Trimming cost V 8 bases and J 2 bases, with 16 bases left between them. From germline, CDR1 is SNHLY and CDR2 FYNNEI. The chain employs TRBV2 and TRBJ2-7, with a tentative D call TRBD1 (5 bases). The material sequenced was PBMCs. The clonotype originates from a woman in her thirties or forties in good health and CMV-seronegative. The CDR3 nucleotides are TGTGCCAGCGCTACAGGAAGACCGCCCTACGAGCAGTACTTC. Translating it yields CASATGRPPYEQYF.